Presented here are 24 T cell receptor beta chains from one specimen sequenced in a study of blood T cells in healthy people across ages. It was with a sample-barcoded 5' primer and a J-beta primer mix that a second PCR of roughly 6 to 12 cycles was run. TCRdb re-derived calls from the 5' RACE reads in MiXCR, one entry per CDR3 protein. This sample yields around 650,000 distinct CDR3 sequences, of which approximately 40% are seen a single time; around 30% belongs to the top ten. Sequencing was carried out using blood. These receptors were collected from an older man in good health.

This chain links TRBV24-1 with TRBJ2-2; D remains ambiguous. The CDR3 extends over 14 amino acids. Deletions cut 6 bases from V and 0 bases from J, with 7 bases between. Germline V gene sequence: CDR1 KGHDR, CDR2 SFDVKD. The CDR3 region is CATSNIANTGELFF. The CDR3 bases are TGTGCCACCAGTAACATAGCGAACACCGGGGAGCTGTTTTTT.

There are a few counts of this clonotype. The chain recombines TRBV28 with TRBJ1-2; D may be TRBD1 (6 bases). This CDR3 region has 15 residues. Trimming shortened V by 6 bases and J by 6 bases, and 20 bases separated the two germline ends. Germline lookup yields CDR1 MDHEN and CDR2 SYDVKM. In DNA, the CDR3 is TGTGCCAGCAGCTCAGGACAGCCCCTGGTCGATGGCTACACCTTC. Its translation: CASSSGQPLVDGYTF.

The J gene is TRBJ2-2, the V gene TRBV5-1; the D is unclear. The CDR3 length is 15 residues. V was shortened by 4 bases and J by 0 bases, with 10 bases between the two germline ends. The germline gives CDR1 SGHRS, CDR2 YFSETQ. The CDR3 loop reads CASSPLPTNTGELFF. The CDR3 bases are TGCGCCAGCAGCCCCCTACCGACGAACACCGGGGAGCTGTTTTTT.

V is TRBV29-1 and J is TRBJ2-3; a possible D gene is TRBD2 (5 bases). Germline-derived CDR1 and CDR2 are SQVTM and ANQGSEA. Between the trimmed V and J ends, which lost 6 bases and 2 bases, there was a span of 12 bases. The CDR3 runs 13 residues. The CDR3 DNA reads as TGCAGCGTGCCCAGCGGTAACACAGATACGCAGTATTTT. Encoded protein: CSVPSGNTDTQYF.

This clonotype has only a few counts. The chain links TRBV28 to TRBJ2-3; 8 bases fit TRBD1. Trimming at V came to 4 bases and at J to 1 base, leaving 4 bases not matched to a gene. The CDR3 consists of 15 residues. Germline V gives CDR1 MDHEN, CDR2 SYDVKM. CDR3 in DNA: TGTGCCAGCAGTTCACAGGGGGGAGGCACAGATACGCAGTATTTT. As protein: CASSSQGGGTDTQYF.

This clonotype was seen a few times. V gene TRBV20-1 combines with J gene TRBJ2-7; the D gene could be TRBD1 or TRBD2 (5 bases each). V dropped 6 bases and J dropped 3 bases, with 6 bases sitting between them. The CDR3 runs 10 residues. Germline V gene lookup returns CDR1 DFQATT and CDR2 SNEGSKA (reference sequence). CDR3 amino acids: CSAGDYEQYF. The CDR3 DNA reads as TGCAGTGCGGGGGACTACGAGCAGTACTTC.

This clonotype occurred a few times. The V and J genes are TRBV29-1 and TRBJ2-1, with D perhaps matching TRBD1 (5 bases). CDR3 length equals 14 residues. CDR1 SQVTM and CDR2 ANQGSEA come from the germline V gene. Trimming took off 6 bases at V and 3 bases at J, with 15 bases between the two ends. Here the CDR3 reads CSVPWGRGYNEQFF. As DNA, the CDR3 is TGCAGCGTCCCCTGGGGTAGGGGCTACAATGAGCAGTTCTTC.

The sample holds one count of this clonotype. One end of the junction does not line up with germline, which may come from a read error. V usage is TRBV28 and J usage is TRBJ1-5, with a possible D match to TRBD1 (6 bases). Looked up from germline, CDR1 is MDHEN and CDR2 is SYDVKM. The CDR3 covers 16 residues. This CDR3 is CTSSILGARGNQPQHF. As DNA, the CDR3 is TGTACCAGCAGTATTCTGGGGGCGCGGGGCAATCAGCCCCAGCATTTT.

This CDR3 reads CASSQAPGTGADTQYF. The CDR3, as DNA: TGTGCCAGCAGCCAAGCTCCCGGGACAGGGGCAGATACGCAGTATTTT. This rearrangement joins TRBV3-1 to TRBJ2-3, with 10 bases that match TRBD1. Germline lookup yields CDR1 LGHDT and CDR2 YNNKEL (reference sequence). Trimming removed 1 base from V and 4 bases from J; junction bases left unmatched: 5. The CDR3 has 16 residues.

This chain's CDR3 is CASSQTSGVGNTIYF. CDR3 sequence (DNA): TGTGCCAGCAGCCAAACTTCTGGGGTTGGAAACACCATATATTTT. The chain has TRBV3-1 and TRBJ1-3; no clear D gene. Germline V gives CDR1 LGHDT, CDR2 YNNKEL (reference sequence). This CDR3 comprises 15 residues. Trimming stripped 2 bases from V and 3 bases from J, with 11 bases between.

V is TRBV6-2 or TRBV6-3 and J is TRBJ2-5; D is undetermined. Germline V CDR1 and CDR2: MNHEY, SVGEGT. Between the trimmed V and J ends, which lost 7 bases and 3 bases, there was a span of 15 bases. CDR3 length: 14 residues. As DNA, the CDR3 is TGTGCCAGCAACGTCCCGAGGTTCGAAGAGACCCAGTACTTC. This sequence encodes CASNVPRFEETQYF.

This clonotype came up a few times. This chain joins TRBV6-6 and TRBJ1-1; D is ambiguous. Deletions cut 4 bases from V and 6 bases from J, with 9 bases between. The CDR3 sequence is 12 residues long. CDR1 is MNHNY and CDR2 is SVGAGI in the germline V gene (reference sequence). The CDR3 DNA is TGTGCCAGCAGTTCCGGGGAGCCTGAAGCTTTCTTT. This encodes CASSSGEPEAFF.

The chain carries TRBV19 and TRBJ2-3; D unclear. Germline assignment: CDR1 LNHDA and CDR2 SQIVND (reference sequence). V lost 7 bases and J lost 2, with 16 bases in between. CDR3 length equals 15 residues. This CDR3 reads CASTYNYRATDTQYF. CDR3 in DNA: TGTGCCAGTACATACAACTACCGGGCCACAGATACGCAGTATTTT.

The V and J genes are TRBV7-6 and TRBJ2-7; a possible D gene is TRBD1 (5 bases). The J call may be mistaken, given a closer DNA end match to TRBJ2-5. The germline CDR1 and CDR2 sequences are SGHVS and FNYEAQ. The CDR3 length is 15 residues. CDR3 region: CASSLEFRAKETQYF. The CDR3 DNA is TGTGCCAGCAGCTTAGAGTTCAGGGCAAAAGAGACCCAGTACTTC.

This chain links TRBV4-1 with TRBJ2-3, with a tentative D call TRBD2 (5 bases). With 0 bases removed from V and 6 bases from J, the gap between germline ends came to 10 bases. This CDR3 is built from 14 residues. The V gene's germline CDR1 is MGHRA and CDR2 YSYEKL. The CDR3 DNA reads TGCGCCAGCAGCCAAGATAGGAGGCTGGATACGCAGTATTTT. Residues: CASSQDRRLDTQYF.

This clonotype was observed at least ten times. The CDR3 DNA follows: TGTGCCACCAGCAGAGAGGGACAGGGGACGAGTGAAGCTTTCTTT. Translation: CATSREGQGTSEAFF. The J gene is TRBJ1-1, the V gene TRBV15, with 10 nucleotides matching TRBD1. V lost 0 bases, J lost 7 bases, and 5 bases stayed unmatched. Germline assignment: CDR1 LNHNV and CDR2 YYDKDF (reference sequence). There are 15 residues in the CDR3.

The sample holds one count of this clonotype. The chain has TRBV5-1 and TRBJ2-2; D remains unclear. Per germline, CDR1 SGHRS and CDR2 YFSETQ. The length of the CDR3 is 13 residues. Trimming took off 3 bases at V and 4 bases at J, with 7 bases between the two ends. For the CDR3, the DNA is TGCGCCAGCAGCTCAATACCCACCGGGGAGCTGTTTTTT. It yields the protein CASSSIPTGELFF. The full variable domain, its missing parts supplied by reference TRBV5-1 and TRBJ2-2, is KAGVTQTPRYLIKTRGQQVTLSCSPISGHRSVSWYQQTPGQGLQFLFEYFSETQRNKGNFPGRFSGRQFSNSRSEMNVSTLELGDSALYLCASSSIPTGELFFGEGSRLTVL.

This chain joins TRBV5-6 and TRBJ2-7; D call uncertain. V dropped 4 bases and J dropped 2 bases, with 19 bases sitting between them. This CDR3 contains 16 residues. Germline lookup yields CDR1 SGHDT and CDR2 YYEEEE. The CDR3 is CASSPYGITPTYEQYF. The CDR3 DNA reads as TGTGCCAGCAGCCCATACGGAATCACACCGACCTACGAGCAGTACTTC.

This clonotype was recorded a few times. The chain uses TRBV29-1 and TRBJ2-3; D possibly corresponds to TRBD2 (5 bases). Germline V gene data show CDR1 as SQVTM and CDR2 as ANQGSEA. Trimming pared 4 bases from V and 0 bases from J, leaving 8 bases between. The CDR3 runs 13 residues. The CDR3, as DNA: TGCAGCGTTGTAGAGGGAAGCACAGATACGCAGTATTTT. Protein: CSVVEGSTDTQYF.

CDR3 loop: CASSAKRAGVDEQFF. CDR3 in DNA: TGTGCCAGCAGCGCTAAACGAGCGGGGGTGGATGAGCAGTTCTTC. The gene calls are TRBV7-3 and TRBJ2-1; TRBD2 aligns across 8 bases. V lost 5 bases, J lost 8 bases, and 11 bases stayed unmatched. The CDR3 is made up of 15 amino acids. CDR1 SGHTA and CDR2 FQGTGA come from the germline V gene.

The rearrangement links TRBV18 to TRBJ2-2; no definite D call. Trimming removed 3 bases at V and 7 bases at J, with 9 bases between. CDR1 is KGHSH and CDR2 is LQKENI in the germline V gene. CDR3 length: 13 amino acids. CDR3 in DNA: TGTGCCAGCTCACCTGCCAGCTACGGGGAGCTGTTTTTT. Encoded protein: CASSPASYGELFF.

This clonotype is a singleton in its sample. The CDR3 protein is CASSYRDRDFNIQYF. CDR3 DNA: TGTGCCAGCAGTTACAGGGACAGGGACTTCAACATTCAGTACTTC. This chain joins TRBV6-2 or TRBV6-3 and TRBJ2-4; 9 bases are a match to TRBD1. CDR1 is MNHEY and CDR2 is SVGEGT in the germline V gene. The CDR3 has 15 amino acids. V trimming: 2 bases; J trimming: 7 bases; junction bases outside the gene matches: 6.

This clonotype was seen a few times. This sequence joins TRBV20-1 and TRBJ2-1, with D tentatively TRBD2 (6 bases). The V and J ends lost 6 bases and 1 base respectively, with 13 bases between them. The CDR3 runs 14 residues. Germline assignment: CDR1 DFQATT and CDR2 SNEGSKA (reference sequence). Written as DNA, the CDR3 is TGCAGTGCGCGGGACGGGAGATCCTACAATGAGCAGTTCTTC. Translating gives CSARDGRSYNEQFF.

The genes are TRBV21-1 and TRBJ2-5; the D call TRBD1 from the table was never checked on the DNA. TRBV21-1 is shown as a pseudogene. The CDR3 has 13 residues. CDR3 region: CASSGQGLETQYF. CDR3 sequence (DNA): TGTGCCAGCAGCGGACAGGGGTTAGAGACCCAGTACTTC.